This TCR beta chain emerged from a study of blood T cell repertoires in COVID-19. Per the original data handling: It was from reference gene primer amplification that nucleated cell counts were estimated. Produced via immunoSEQ multiplex PCR; TCRdb's table is partial and in-frame only. V, J and clone size were drawn from that table, and D and trimming were deduced from the DNA. The sample has about 150,000 clones, 80% to 90% seen once; the top ten hold about 16%. Germline V lookup: CDR1 KGHSH, CDR2 LQKENI. CDR3 length: 14 amino acids. Germline trimming cut 3 bases from V and 7 bases from J; bases unmatched to any gene: 9.

Sequencing was performed on peripheral blood. The source is a woman in her 40s with acute or convalescent COVID-19. The chain recombines TRBV18 with TRBJ2-7, with 7 bases that match TRBD2. CDR3 loop: CASSPGGGPVEQYF. The CDR3 DNA follows: TGTGCCAGCTCACCCGGGGGAGGGCCTGTTGAGCAGTACTTC.